These T cell receptor beta chains were read from a single sample in a study of blood T cell repertoires in COVID-19. Libraries were prepared by immunoSEQ multiplex PCR; TCRdb keeps only in-frame clonotypes and omits some of them. The sample consists of about 230,000 clones, about 86% of them appearing once. The source material was peripheral blood. These receptors all stem from a man in his fifties or sixties with active or convalescent COVID-19. Each CDR3 is given with its conserved first and last residue. A D gene is named only where the DNA matches it firmly. Some rows mark clone size as missing; the rest say once, few, many or name a class of expanded clone.

v_call	cdr3_length	j_call	d_call	clone_size	cdr3_aa	cdr3_nt
TRBV18	13	TRBJ2-1	NA	once	CASSPVAHNEQFF	TGTGCCAGCTCCCCCGTGGCCCACAATGAGCAGTTCTTC
TRBV6-1	14	TRBJ1-1	NA	NA	CASSEGRSLPEAFF	TGTGCCAGCAGTGAAGGTAGGAGCTTACCCGAAGCTTTCTTT
TRBV9	13	TRBJ1-1	NA	NA	CASGGTGSTEAFF	TGTGCCAGCGGGGGGACGGGAAGCACTGAAGCTTTCTTT
TRBV5-5	14	TRBJ2-2	NA	NA	CASTLLRGTGELFF	TGTGCCAGCACACTCCTCCGGGGCACCGGGGAGCTGTTTTTT
TRBV2	15	TRBJ2-1	NA	NA	CAARLGGALANEQFF	TGTGCCGCCCGTCTAGGGGGGGCCTTGGCCAATGAGCAGTTCTTC
TRBV7-2	14	TRBJ1-2	NA	NA	CASSPYRVDYGYTF	TGTGCCAGCAGCCCCTACAGGGTGGACTATGGCTACACCTTC
TRBV28	14	TRBJ1-2	NA	NA	CASSLSRVNYGYTF	TGTGCCAGCAGCCTAAGCCGGGTTAACTATGGCTACACCTTC
TRBV25-1	16	TRBJ1-1	TRBD1	NA	CASISSQGAGNTEAFF	TGTGCCAGCATTTCATCCCAGGGGGCGGGAAACACTGAAGCTTTCTTT
TRBV7-9	16	TRBJ1-2	TRBD1	NA	CASSPTRTGINYGYTF	TGTGCCAGCAGCCCAACCCGGACAGGGATTAACTATGGCTACACCTTC
TRBV6-5	14	TRBJ2-7	TRBD2	few	CASTTGGFTYEQYF	TGTGCCAGCACCACGGGGGGATTCACCTACGAGCAGTACTTC
TRBV3-1/TRBV3-2	16	TRBJ1-5	TRBD1	NA	CASSQGTGGSNQPQHF	TGTGCCAGCAGCCAAGGGACAGGGGGCTCCAATCAGCCCCAGCATTTT
TRBV5-8	13	TRBJ1-2	NA	NA	CASSAGLVYGYTF	TGTGCCAGCTCAGCGGGGCTGGTCTATGGCTACACCTTC
TRBV7-3	15	TRBJ2-5	TRBD1	NA	CASSLTDRGRETQYF	TGTGCCAGCAGCTTAACGGACAGGGGGCGGGAGACCCAGTACTTC
TRBV5-4	14	TRBJ1-6	TRBD1	few	CASSSDRGLSPLHF	TGTGCCAGCAGCTCGGACAGGGGGCTTTCACCCCTCCACTTT
TRBV11-2	16	TRBJ1-4	NA	NA	CASSLYFSLRREKLFF	TGTGCCAGCAGCTTGTATTTCTCGCTCAGGAGGGAAAAACTGTTTTTT
TRBV19	13	TRBJ1-2	NA	NA	CASSKQVNYGYTF	TGTGCCAGTAGTAAACAGGTTAACTATGGCTACACCTTC
TRBV5-1	17	TRBJ2-1	TRBD2	few	CASSLTSGISSYNEQFF	TGCGCCAGCAGCTTGACTAGCGGAATAAGCTCCTACAATGAGCAGTTCTTC
TRBV7-9	16	TRBJ2-2	NA	NA	CASSFRLGANTGELFF	TGTGCCAGCAGCTTTAGACTAGGGGCGAACACCGGGGAGCTGTTTTTT
TRBV5-8	13	TRBJ1-1	TRBD1	NA	CASSRTGNTEAFF	TGTGCCAGCAGCCGGACAGGAAACACTGAAGCTTTCTTT
TRBV5-5	16	TRBJ2-5	TRBD2	NA	CASSLGGSGGQETQYF	TGTGCCAGCAGCTTGGGTGGTAGCGGGGGACAAGAGACCCAGTACTTC
TRBV6-1	16	TRBJ2-5	TRBD2	once	CASSEMGGGFQETQYF	TGTGCCAGCAGTGAAATGGGCGGGGGGTTCCAAGAGACCCAGTACTTC
TRBV27	15	TRBJ1-2	NA	NA	CASRWDTGFNYGYTF	TGTGCCAGCAGGTGGGACACTGGTTTTAACTATGGCTACACCTTC
TRBV5-1	14	TRBJ2-4	NA	NA	CASYPGTLKNIQYF	TGCGCCAGCTACCCCGGGACACTAAAAAACATTCAGTACTTC
TRBV15	15	TRBJ1-1	TRBD1	few	CATSAPDRAGTEAFF	TGTGCCACCAGCGCACCAGACAGGGCGGGCACTGAAGCTTTCTTT
TRBV11-2	16	TRBJ2-1	TRBD2	once	CASSSSRGDGGNEQFF	TGTGCCAGCAGCTCCTCCCGGGGGGACGGGGGGAATGAGCAGTTCTTC
TRBV6-1	20	TRBJ1-5	NA	NA	CASSEGKGAGEFYSNQPQHF	TGTGCCAGCAGTGAAGGTAAAGGGGCAGGTGAATTTTATAGCAATCAGCCCCAGCATTTT
TRBV7-7	13	TRBJ2-1	NA	NA	CASSLSQNNEQFF	TGTGCCAGCAGCTTAAGCCAAAATAATGAGCAGTTCTTC
TRBV19	15	TRBJ2-2	TRBD1	NA	CASSLLPGQTGELFF	TGTGCCAGTAGTCTCCTTCCGGGACAGACCGGGGAGCTGTTTTTT
TRBV5-1	13	TRBJ2-2	NA	NA	CASTLRDTGELFF	TGCGCCAGCACCCTCCGGGACACCGGGGAGCTGTTTTTT
TRBV28	13	TRBJ1-1	TRBD1	NA	CASSLDRGRTAFF	TGTGCCAGCAGTTTAGACAGGGGGCGAACAGCTTTCTTT
TRBV5-1	15	TRBJ2-2	TRBD2	NA	CASSPRGGATGELFF	TGCGCCAGCAGCCCTCGGGGAGGGGCGACCGGGGAGCTGTTTTTT
TRBV5-5	15	TRBJ2-7	NA	NA	CASSPRGKMIYEQYF	TGTGCCAGCAGCCCCAGGGGTAAGATGATCTACGAGCAGTACTTC
TRBV2	16	TRBJ2-5	TRBD2	NA	CASSEDGRGGRETQYF	TGTGCCAGCAGTGAAGATGGGAGGGGAGGACGGGAGACCCAGTACTTC